The entry below gives a single T cell receptor beta chain sequence along with its context. Its antigen is still unknown. The time point was: pretreatment peripheral blood. It was locally advanced or metastatic urothelial carcinoma that patients had. This table comes from immunoSEQ multiplex PCR, and its TCRdb copy is limited to in-frame clones, with some not included. The sample holds some 71,000 clones, approximately 83% seen once. The data derive from a study of PD-L1 blockade in urothelial cancer. Overall study: Male sex and bladder-origin urothelial cancer characterized about 85% of the 29 patients. A median of about 140,000 T cells was found in the blood samples. Whole-study results and caveats: Tumor-associated clones in the blood of durable-benefit patients grew more at 3 weeks.

The material sequenced was PBMCs, taken around atezolizumab (anti-PD-L1) treatment. The clonotype comes from a man aged 55-75 years with urothelial cancer.

The CDR3 is CASSWEGGPDSPLHF. The CDR3 DNA is TGTGCCAGCAGCTGGGAAGGGGGCCCGGATTCACCCCTCCACTTT. The chain combines TRBV7-3 with TRBJ1-6, with 7 bases fitting TRBD1. Losses at the gene ends were 4 bases for V and 8 bases for J; bases not matched to a gene: 8. Germline CDR1 and CDR2: SGHTA and FQGTGA. The CDR3 extends over 15 amino acids.